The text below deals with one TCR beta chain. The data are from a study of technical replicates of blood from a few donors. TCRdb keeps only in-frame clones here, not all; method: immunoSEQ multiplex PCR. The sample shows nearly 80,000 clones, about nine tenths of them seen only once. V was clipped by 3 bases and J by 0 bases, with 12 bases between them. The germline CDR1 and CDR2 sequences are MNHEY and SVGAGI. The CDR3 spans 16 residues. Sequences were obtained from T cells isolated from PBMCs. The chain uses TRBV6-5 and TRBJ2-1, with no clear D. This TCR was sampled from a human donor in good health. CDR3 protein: CASSYLAVSSYNEQFF. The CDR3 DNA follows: TGTGCCAGCAGTTATCTTGCGGTAAGCTCCTACAATGAGCAGTTCTTC.